This TCR beta chain was sequenced for a study of T cells after yellow fever vaccination. Findings of the study overall: By day 5 rather than day 15, the secondary response had peaked, though it was weaker.

For this clonotype: The target antigen is unknown.

V was clipped by 4 bases and J by 7 bases; unmatched bases: 14. The CDR3 length is 18 residues. Germline assignment: CDR1 LGHDT and CDR2 YNNKEL (reference sequence). Production of TCR cDNA was by 5'RACE template switching, which also added a universal primer site and UMIs. TCRdb re-called the 5' RACE reads through MiXCR, storing one row per CDR3 protein. There are more than 300,000 distinct CDR3 sequences in the sample; roughly 10% occur only once, and 3.3% lies in the top ten. The chain joins TRBV3-1 to TRBJ1-6, with 9 bases fitting TRBD1. The sample in question was CD4+ T cells sorted from PBMCs, obtained 45 days after the yellow fever booster vaccination. This TCR was sampled from a man aged 18-30 years who received the YFV17D yellow fever vaccine. The CDR3 DNA reads TGTGCCAGCAGCCGTTCCCCCCCCGGGACAGGGAACAATTCACCCCTCCACTTT. The encoded protein is CASSRSPPGTGNNSPLHF.